This passage covers 13 T cell receptor beta chains from one sample sequenced in a study of blood T cell repertoires in COVID-19. Sequencing was performed with immunoSEQ multiplex PCR; in TCRdb, only in-frame clones are kept and a portion is missing. The data contain over 250,000 clones, approximately 83% of them seen just once; the ten biggest clones take up approximately 10%. The sample consisted of peripheral blood. The source is a woman aged 65 to 85 with acute or convalescent COVID-19.

The chain is built from TRBV7-6 and TRBJ2-2, with a weak D call TRBD2 (6 bases). Trimming pared 2 bases from V and 6 bases from J, leaving 19 bases between. Germline CDR1 SGHVS, CDR2 FNYEAQ. The CDR3 contains 17 residues. CDR3 protein: CASSLTGDGGLSGELFF. CDR3 bases: TGTGCCAGCAGCTTAACGGGCGACGGGGGATTATCCGGGGAGCTGTTTTTT.

The J gene is TRBJ2-1, the V gene TRBV5-1, with 8 bases that match TRBD2. J was trimmed by 2 bases and V by 0 bases; bases with no gene match: 7. The germline V gene has CDR1 SGHRS and CDR2 YFSETQ. The CDR3 totals 17 residues. Here the CDR3 reads CASSLGVAGSPYNEQFF. The CDR3, as DNA: TGCGCCAGCAGCTTGGGAGTAGCGGGGAGTCCCTACAATGAGCAGTTCTTC.

The rearrangement uses TRBV2 and TRBJ1-6, with a tentative D call TRBD1 (5 bases). CDR1 SNHLY and CDR2 FYNNEI come from the germline V gene. CDR3 length: 13 residues. Between the trimmed V and J ends, which lost 6 bases and 8 bases, there was a span of 11 bases. The CDR3, as DNA: TGTGCCAGCAGCCGCGGGGGGGATTCACCCCTCCACTTT. Its translation: CASSRGGDSPLHF.

J is TRBJ2-1 and V is TRBV20-1; unclear D gene. Germline V gene sequence: CDR1 DFQATT, CDR2 SNEGSKA (reference sequence). The germline V and J ends were trimmed by 5 bases and 6 bases, with 8 bases remaining between them. This CDR3 is 11 amino acids long. CDR3 DNA: TGCAGTGCTTCTCTAGGCAATGAGCAGTTCTTC. As protein: CSASLGNEQFF.

The V and J genes are TRBV27 and TRBJ2-3; 8 nucleotides agree with TRBD2. The germline gives CDR1 MNHEY, CDR2 SMNVEV (reference sequence). V lost 3 bases and J lost 0; bases outside the gene matches: 2. The CDR3 spans 15 residues. CDR3 amino acids: CASSFGGGSTDTQYF. CDR3 DNA: TGTGCCAGCAGTTTCGGCGGGGGGAGCACAGATACGCAGTATTTT.

CDR3 sequence reads: CASSPRRLAGGYNEQFF. The DNA for the CDR3 is TGTGCCAGCAGCCCCCGCCGACTAGCGGGGGGGTACAATGAGCAGTTCTTC. This chain links TRBV3-1 (or the pseudogene TRBV3-2) with TRBJ2-1; 14 nucleotides line up with TRBD2. CDR1 is LGHDT and CDR2 is YNNKEL in the germline V gene (reference sequence). With 4 bases clipped from V and 4 bases from J, the junction kept 6 bases outside the gene matches. CDR3 size: 17 residues.

The V gene is TRBV6-5, the J gene TRBJ1-5; 8 bases are a match to TRBD1. The CDR3 loop spans 15 amino acids. V gave up 5 bases and J gave up 2 bases; unmatched junction bases: 5. Per the germline V gene, CDR1 is MNHEY and CDR2 is SVGAGI. In nucleotides, the CDR3 is TGTGCCAGCAGTCCCGACAGGGGAGGCAATCAGCCCCAGCATTTT. Protein: CASSPDRGGNQPQHF.

The V and J genes are TRBV12-5 and TRBJ2-3; perhaps TRBD1 as D (6 bases). Deletions cut 6 bases from V and 0 bases from J, with 19 bases between. CDR3 length: 17 residues. CDR1 is LGHNT and CDR2 is FRNRAP in the germline V gene. CDR3 protein: CASGLTVGAASTDTQYF. The CDR3, as DNA: TGTGCTAGTGGACTCACTGTGGGGGCTGCTAGCACAGATACGCAGTATTTT.

V usage is TRBV7-7 and J usage is TRBJ2-5; 12 bases are a match to TRBD2. Germline trimming cut 5 bases from V and 5 bases from J; bases unmatched to any gene: 6. The CDR3 length is 15 residues. Looked up from germline, CDR1 is SSHAT and CDR2 is FNYEAQ (reference sequence). CDR3 region: CASSLTSGGGETQYF. The CDR3 DNA follows: TGTGCCAGCAGCCTGACTAGCGGGGGCGGCGAGACCCAGTACTTC.

This chain's CDR3 is CAWAGRGLNSPLHF. For the CDR3, the DNA is TGTGCCTGGGCCGGAAGAGGGCTTAATTCACCCCTCCACTTT. The gene calls are TRBV30 and TRBJ1-6, with no clear D. V was cut by 5 bases and J by 6 bases, with 14 bases left in between. CDR3 length: 14 residues. Germline values: CDR1 GTSNPN, CDR2 SVGIG (reference sequence).

The rearrangement uses TRBV19 and TRBJ1-3; 9 nucleotides line up with TRBD1. Trimming took 6 bases from V and 2 from J; bases not matched to a gene: 8. CDR1 and CDR2 (germline): LNHDA, SQIVND (reference sequence). This CDR3 spans 16 amino acids. The CDR3: CASREGTGIPGNTIYF. DNA for the CDR3: TGTGCCAGTAGAGAGGGGACAGGGATCCCTGGAAACACCATATATTTT.

This chain uses TRBV5-1 with TRBJ1-1, with D possibly TRBD1 on 5 matching bases. The CDR3 totals 12 residues. From germline, CDR1 is SGHRS and CDR2 YFSETQ. The germline V and J ends were trimmed by 4 bases and 11 bases, with 15 bases remaining between them. The CDR3 DNA sequence: TGCGCCAGCAGCCCGGGGGACGCCGGGGCTTTCTTT. This sequence encodes CASSPGDAGAFF.

The J gene is TRBJ1-4, the V gene TRBV5-1; D might be TRBD1 (6 bases). CDR1 and CDR2 (germline): SGHRS, YFSETQ. Deletions cut 7 bases from V and 8 bases from J, with 18 bases between. CDR3 length: 14 residues. The CDR3 spells CASSVGGRREKLFF. CDR3 sequence (DNA): TGCGCCAGCTCCGTCGGGGGGCGTCGGGAAAAACTGTTTTTT.